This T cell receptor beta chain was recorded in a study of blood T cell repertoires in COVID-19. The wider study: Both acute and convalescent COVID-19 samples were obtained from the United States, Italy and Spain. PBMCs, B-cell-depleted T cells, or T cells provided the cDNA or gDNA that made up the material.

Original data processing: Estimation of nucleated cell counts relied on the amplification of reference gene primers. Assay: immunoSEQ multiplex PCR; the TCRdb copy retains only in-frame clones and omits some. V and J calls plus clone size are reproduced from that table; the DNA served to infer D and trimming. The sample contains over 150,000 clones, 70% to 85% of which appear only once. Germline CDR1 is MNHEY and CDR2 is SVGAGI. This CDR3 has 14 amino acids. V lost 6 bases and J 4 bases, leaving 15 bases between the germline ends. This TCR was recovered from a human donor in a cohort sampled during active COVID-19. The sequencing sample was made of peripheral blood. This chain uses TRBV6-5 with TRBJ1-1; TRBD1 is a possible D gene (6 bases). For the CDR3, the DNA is TGTGCCAGCAGGGCACAGGGTGGTGGCACTGAAGCTTTCTTT. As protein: CASRAQGGGTEAFF.